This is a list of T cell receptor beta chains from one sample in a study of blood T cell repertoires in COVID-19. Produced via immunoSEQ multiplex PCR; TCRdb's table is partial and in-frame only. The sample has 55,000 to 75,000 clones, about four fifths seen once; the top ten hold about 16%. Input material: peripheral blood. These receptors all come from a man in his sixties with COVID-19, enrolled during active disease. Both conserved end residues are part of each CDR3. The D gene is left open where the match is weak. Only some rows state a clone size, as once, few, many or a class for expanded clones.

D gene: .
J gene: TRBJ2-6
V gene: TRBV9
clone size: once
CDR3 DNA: TGTGCCAGCAGCGTAGGTCAGTCTGGGGCCAACGTCCTGACTTTC
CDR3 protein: CASSVGQSGANVLTF

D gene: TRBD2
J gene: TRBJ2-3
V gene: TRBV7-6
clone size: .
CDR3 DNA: TGTGCCAGCAGCTTATATGCAGCGGGAGAGGGGACAGATACGCAGTATTTT
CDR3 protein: CASSLYAAGEGTDTQYF

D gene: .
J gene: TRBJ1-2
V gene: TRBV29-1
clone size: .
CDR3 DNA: TGCAGCGTTGACATAGCAGACCCCATTAAGACCCGCTATGGCTACACCTTC
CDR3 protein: CSVDIADPIKTRYGYTF

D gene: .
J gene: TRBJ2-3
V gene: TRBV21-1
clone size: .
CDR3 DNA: TGTGCCAGCAGGGGGACAGGGGGTGCGGGTACGCAGTATTTT
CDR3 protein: CASRGTGGAGTQYF

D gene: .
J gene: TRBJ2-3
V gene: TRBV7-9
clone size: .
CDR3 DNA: TGTGCCAGCAGCCGCTCGGGTGGTACCCTTGGCACAGATACGCAGTATTTT
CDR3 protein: CASSRSGGTLGTDTQYF

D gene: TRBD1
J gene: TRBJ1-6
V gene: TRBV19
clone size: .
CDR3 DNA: TGTGCCAGTACCCTGAGGGACAGAGCTTCACCCCTCCACTTT
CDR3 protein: CASTLRDRASPLHF

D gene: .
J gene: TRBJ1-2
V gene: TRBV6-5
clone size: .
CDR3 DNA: TGTGCCAGCAGTTACTCGGTCAGTTCCCAGATTTATGGCTACACCTTC
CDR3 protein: CASSYSVSSQIYGYTF

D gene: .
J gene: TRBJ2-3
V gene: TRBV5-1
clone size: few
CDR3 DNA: TGCGCCAGCACGTGGAGCAGATTCACAGATACGCAGTATTTT
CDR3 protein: CASTWSRFTDTQYF

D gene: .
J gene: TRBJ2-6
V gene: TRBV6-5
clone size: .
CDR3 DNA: TGTGCCAGCAGTTTAGACTTCTCTGGGGCCAACGTCCTGACTTTC
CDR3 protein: CASSLDFSGANVLTF

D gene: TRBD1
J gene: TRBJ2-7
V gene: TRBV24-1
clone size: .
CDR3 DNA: TGTGCCACCAGTGACAGAGGGGGCCTAGAGGGGAGCGAGCAGTACTTC
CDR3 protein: CATSDRGGLEGSEQYF

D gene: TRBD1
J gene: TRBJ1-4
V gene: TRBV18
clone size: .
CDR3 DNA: TGTGCCAGCTCACCACAGGAGAGACAGGGGTATGAAAAACTGTTTTTT
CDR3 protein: CASSPQERQGYEKLFF

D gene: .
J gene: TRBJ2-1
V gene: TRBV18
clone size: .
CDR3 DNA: TGTGCCAGCTCACAGGGGAGGATCCCCTACAATGAGCAGTTCTTC
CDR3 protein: CASSQGRIPYNEQFF

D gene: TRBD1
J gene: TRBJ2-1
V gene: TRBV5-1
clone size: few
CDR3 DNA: TGCGCCAGCAGGGGGGACAGCCCAAGTTACTCCTACAATGAGCAGTTCTTC
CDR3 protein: CASRGDSPSYSYNEQFF

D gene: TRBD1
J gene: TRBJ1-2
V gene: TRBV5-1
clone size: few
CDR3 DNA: TGCGCCAGCAGACCGGAACAGGGGGCGTATGGCTACACCTTC
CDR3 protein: CASRPEQGAYGYTF

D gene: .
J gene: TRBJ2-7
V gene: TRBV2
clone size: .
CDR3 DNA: TGTGCCAGCATGGGAGCCTACGAGCAGTACTTC
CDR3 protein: CASMGAYEQYF

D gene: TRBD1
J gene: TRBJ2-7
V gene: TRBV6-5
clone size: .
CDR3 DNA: TGTGCCAGCAGCTGGACAGGGGGCAACGAGCAGTACTTC
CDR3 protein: CASSWTGGNEQYF

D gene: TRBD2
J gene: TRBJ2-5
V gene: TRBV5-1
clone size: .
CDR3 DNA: TGCGCCAGCAGCTACCTCGGACTAGCGGGTTCCGGGGAGACCCAGTACTTC
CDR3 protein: CASSYLGLAGSGETQYF

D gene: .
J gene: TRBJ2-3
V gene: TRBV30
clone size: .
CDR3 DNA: TGTGCCGTTCGAACAACGTCGAGCACAGATACGCAGTATTTT
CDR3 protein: CAVRTTSSTDTQYF

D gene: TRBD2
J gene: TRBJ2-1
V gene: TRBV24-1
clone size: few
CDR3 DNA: TGTGCCACCAGGGCGGCTAGCGGCTCCTACAATGAGCAGTTCTTC
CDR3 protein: CATRAASGSYNEQFF

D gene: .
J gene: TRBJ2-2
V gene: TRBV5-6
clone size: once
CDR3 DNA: TGTGCCAGCAGCTTGGTCACGGTAAACACCGGGGAGCTGTTTTTT
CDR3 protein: CASSLVTVNTGELFF

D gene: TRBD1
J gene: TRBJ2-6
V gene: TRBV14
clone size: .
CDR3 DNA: TGTGCCAGCAGCCAACCACAGGGGCGAAGCTCTGGGGCCAACGTCCTGACTTTC
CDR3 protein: CASSQPQGRSSGANVLTF